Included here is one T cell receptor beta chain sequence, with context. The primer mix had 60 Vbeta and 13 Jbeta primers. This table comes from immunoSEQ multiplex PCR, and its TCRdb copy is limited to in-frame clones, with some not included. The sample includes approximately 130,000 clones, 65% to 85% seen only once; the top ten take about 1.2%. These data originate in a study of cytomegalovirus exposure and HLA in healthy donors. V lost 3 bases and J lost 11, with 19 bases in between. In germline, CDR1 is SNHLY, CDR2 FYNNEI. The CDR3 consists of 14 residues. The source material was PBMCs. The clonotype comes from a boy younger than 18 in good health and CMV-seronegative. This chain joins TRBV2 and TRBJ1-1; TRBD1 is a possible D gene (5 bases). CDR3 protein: CASSDVAGWGWAFF. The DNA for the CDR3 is TGTGCCAGCAGTGATGTTGCAGGGTGGGGTTGGGCTTTCTTT.